The 5 T cell receptor beta chains below come from one sample, sequenced in a study of T-cell memory formation after mild COVID-19. One entry per CDR3 protein results from TCRdb running MiXCR on the 5' RACE reads. In the table there are more than 75,000 distinct CDR3 sequences, 20% to 30% of which are singletons. The specimen was PBMCs or a T cell subset sorted from them (not recorded which). The origin of the receptors is a man in his late teens or twenties who had mild COVID-19 (a few samples of this study predate the infection). Cell type and time point are not known.

The rearrangement uses TRBV7-3 and TRBJ2-3; perhaps TRBD2 as D (6 bases). Germline values: CDR1 SGHTA, CDR2 FQGTGA. CDR3 size: 15 residues. The germline V and J ends were trimmed by 1 base and 2 bases, with 10 bases remaining between them. In DNA, the CDR3 is TGTGCCAGCAGCTTAATTGGGGGGTACACAGATACGCAGTATTTT. Amino acids: CASSLIGGYTDTQYF.

The rearrangement links TRBV20-1 to TRBJ1-2; D is unclear. This CDR3 is 12 amino acids long. Germline V CDR1 and CDR2: DFQATT, SNEGSKA (reference sequence). V gave up 3 bases and J gave up 3 bases, with 8 bases separating them. The CDR3 region is CSASSLDYGYTF. The CDR3, as DNA: TGCAGTGCTAGCAGCCTGGACTATGGCTACACCTTC.

This clonotype was seen only a few times. V usage is TRBV20-1 and J usage is TRBJ1-2; tentatively, D is TRBD1 (5 bases). CDR1 and CDR2 (germline): DFQATT, SNEGSKA (reference sequence). This CDR3 has 11 amino acids. Trimming took 2 bases from V and 6 from J, leaving 7 bases between them. CDR3 sequence reads: CSARWGDGYTF. Here the CDR3 DNA reads TGCAGTGCTAGATGGGGCGATGGCTACACCTTC.

This clonotype was detected many times. The chain is built from TRBV6-4 and TRBJ2-3, with a possible D match to TRBD2 (6 bases). V gave up 3 bases and J gave up 6 bases, with 13 bases separating them. The germline V gene encodes CDR1 MRHNA and CDR2 SNTAGT. The CDR3 has 14 amino acids. The CDR3: CASSEARGMDTQYF. The CDR3 coding sequence is TGTGCCAGCAGTGAGGCCCGGGGGATGGATACGCAGTATTTT.

The chain is built from TRBV2 and TRBJ2-1; 7 nucleotides match TRBD2. Germline V gene lookup returns CDR1 SNHLY and CDR2 FYNNEI. The CDR3 extends over 15 amino acids. V was pared by 6 bases and J by 6 bases, with 11 bases of the junction left unmatched. CDR3: CASSALGGDGNEQFF. As DNA, the CDR3 is TGTGCCAGCAGCGCTCTTGGGGGGGACGGCAATGAGCAGTTCTTC. The entire variable domain, with the rest obtained from reference TRBV2 and TRBJ2-1, is as follows: EPEVTQTPSHQVTQMGQEVILRCVPISNHLYFYWYRQILGQKVEFLVSFYNNEISEKSEIFDDQFSVERPDGSNFTLKIRSTKLEDSAMYFCASSALGGDGNEQFFGPGTRLTVL.